This TCR beta chain was sequenced during a study of sequential checkpoint blockade in melanoma. Study details: First-line arms were nivolumab then ipilimumab, or the reverse, randomized 1:1.

Treatment described: randomized to nivolumab then ipilimumab (arm A) or the reverse (arm B). DNA-damaging chemotherapy had not been given to any patient beforehand. PBMC sorting kept live CD3+CD8+ cells without CD19 or CD56. Germline CDR1 MNHEY, CDR2 SVGAGI. V was cut by 0 bases and J by 1 base, with 7 bases left in between. The CDR3 length is 14 residues. This table comes from immunoSEQ multiplex PCR, and its TCRdb copy is limited to in-frame clones, with some not included. Here the sample spans about 12,000 clones, around 79% being singletons. This clonotype was obtained from a human donor with melanoma. The sequencing here drew on CD8+ T cells sorted from blood (inferred from file names), taken from a patient given nivolumab and ipilimumab in sequence. This sequence joins TRBV6-5 and TRBJ2-7; D not resolved. Here the CDR3 reads CASSYSSDSYEQYF. As DNA, the CDR3 is TGTGCCAGCAGTTACTCCAGCGATTCCTACGAGCAGTACTTC.